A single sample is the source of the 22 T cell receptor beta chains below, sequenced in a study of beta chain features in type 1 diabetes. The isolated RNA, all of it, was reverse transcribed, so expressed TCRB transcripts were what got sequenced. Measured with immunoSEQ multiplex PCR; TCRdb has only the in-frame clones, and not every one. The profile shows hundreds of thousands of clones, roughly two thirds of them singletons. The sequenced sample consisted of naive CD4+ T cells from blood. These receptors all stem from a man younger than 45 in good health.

Here the CDR3 reads CASSQAPVQRSQETQYF. The CDR3 DNA sequence: TGCGCCAGCAGTCAAGCCCCCGTACAGAGGTCCCAAGAGACCCAGTACTTC. V and J are TRBV23-1 and TRBJ2-5; no firm D call. TRBV23-1 counts as an open reading frame of uncertain function. The length of the CDR3 is 17 residues. Trimming took off 2 bases at V and 1 base at J, with 17 bases between the two ends.

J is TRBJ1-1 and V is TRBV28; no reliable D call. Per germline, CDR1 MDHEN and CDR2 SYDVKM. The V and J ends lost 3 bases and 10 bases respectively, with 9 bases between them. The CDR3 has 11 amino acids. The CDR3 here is CASSFSIRAFF. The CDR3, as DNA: TGTGCCAGCAGTTTCTCGATTCGAGCTTTCTTT.

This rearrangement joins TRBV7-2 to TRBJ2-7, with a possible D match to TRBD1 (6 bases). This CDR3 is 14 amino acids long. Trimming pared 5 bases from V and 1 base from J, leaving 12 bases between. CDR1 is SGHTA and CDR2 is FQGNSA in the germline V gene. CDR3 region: CASSVYGQSYEQYF. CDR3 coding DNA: TGTGCCAGCAGCGTATACGGACAGTCCTACGAGCAGTACTTC.

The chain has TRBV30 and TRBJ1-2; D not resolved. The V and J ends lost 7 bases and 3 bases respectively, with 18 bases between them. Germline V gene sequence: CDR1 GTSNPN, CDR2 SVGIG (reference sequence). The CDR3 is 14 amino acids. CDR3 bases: TGTGCCTCCAGCTCCGGGGTAGGCGACTATGGCTACACCTTC. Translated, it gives CASSSGVGDYGYTF. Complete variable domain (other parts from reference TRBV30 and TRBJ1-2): SQTIHQWPATLVQPVGSPLSLECTVEGTSNPNLYWYRQAAGRGLQLLFYSVGIGQISSEVPQNLSASRPQDRQFILSSKKLLLSDSGFYLCASSSGVGDYGYTFGSGTRLTVV.

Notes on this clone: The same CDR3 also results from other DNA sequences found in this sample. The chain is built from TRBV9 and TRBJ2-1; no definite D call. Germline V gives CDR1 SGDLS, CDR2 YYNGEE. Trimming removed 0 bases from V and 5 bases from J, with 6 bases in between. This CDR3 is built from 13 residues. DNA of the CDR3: TGTGCCAGCAGCGTAGGACCCAACAATGAGCAGTTCTTC. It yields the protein CASSVGPNNEQFF.

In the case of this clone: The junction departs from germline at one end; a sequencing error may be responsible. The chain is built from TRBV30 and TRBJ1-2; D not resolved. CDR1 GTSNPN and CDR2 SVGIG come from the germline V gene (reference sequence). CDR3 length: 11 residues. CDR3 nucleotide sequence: TGTGCCTGGGGTGTCAAGTATGGCTACACCTTC. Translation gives CAWGVKYGYTF.

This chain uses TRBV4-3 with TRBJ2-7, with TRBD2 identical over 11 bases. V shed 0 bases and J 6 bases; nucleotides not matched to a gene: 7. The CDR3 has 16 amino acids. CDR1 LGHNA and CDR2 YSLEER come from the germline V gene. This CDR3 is CASSQEGKLAGGEQYF. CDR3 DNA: TGCGCCAGCAGCCAAGAGGGCAAGCTAGCGGGAGGCGAGCAGTACTTC.

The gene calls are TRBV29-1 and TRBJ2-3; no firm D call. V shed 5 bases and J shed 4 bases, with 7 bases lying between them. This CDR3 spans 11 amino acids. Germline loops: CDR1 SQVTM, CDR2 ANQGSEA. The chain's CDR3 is CSVRPADTQYF. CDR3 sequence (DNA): TGCAGCGTTCGCCCCGCAGATACGCAGTATTTT.

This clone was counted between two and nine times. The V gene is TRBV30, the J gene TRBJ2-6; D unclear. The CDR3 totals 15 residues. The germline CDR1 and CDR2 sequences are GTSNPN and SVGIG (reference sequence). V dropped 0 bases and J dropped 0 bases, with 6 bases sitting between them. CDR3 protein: CAWSVKISGANVLTF. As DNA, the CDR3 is TGTGCCTGGAGTGTTAAGATCTCTGGGGCCAACGTCCTGACTTTC.

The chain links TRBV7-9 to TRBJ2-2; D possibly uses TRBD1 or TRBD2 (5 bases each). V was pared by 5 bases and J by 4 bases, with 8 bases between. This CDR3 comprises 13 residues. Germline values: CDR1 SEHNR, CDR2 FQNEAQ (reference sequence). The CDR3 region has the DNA TGTGCCAGCAGCCAGGGACCCACCGGGGAGCTGTTTTTT. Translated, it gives CASSQGPTGELFF.

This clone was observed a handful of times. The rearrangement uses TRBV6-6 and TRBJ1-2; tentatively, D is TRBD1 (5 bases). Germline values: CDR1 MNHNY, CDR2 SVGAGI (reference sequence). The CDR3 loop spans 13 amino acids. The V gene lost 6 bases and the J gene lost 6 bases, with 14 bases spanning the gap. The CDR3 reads CASSPRDVDGYTF. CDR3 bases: TGTGCCAGCAGCCCTCGGGACGTCGATGGCTACACCTTC.

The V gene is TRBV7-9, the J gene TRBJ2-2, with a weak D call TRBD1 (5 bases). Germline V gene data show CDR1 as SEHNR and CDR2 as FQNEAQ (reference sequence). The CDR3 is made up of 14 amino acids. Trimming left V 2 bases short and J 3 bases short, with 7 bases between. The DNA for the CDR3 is TGTGCCAGCAGCTTAATCAGGGACACCGGGGAGCTGTTTTTT. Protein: CASSLIRDTGELFF.

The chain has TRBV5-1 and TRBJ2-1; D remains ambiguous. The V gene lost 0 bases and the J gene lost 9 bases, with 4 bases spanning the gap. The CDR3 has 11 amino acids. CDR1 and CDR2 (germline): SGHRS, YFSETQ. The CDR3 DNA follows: TGCGCCAGCAGCTTGGAGGTTGAGCAGTTCTTC. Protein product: CASSLEVEQFF.

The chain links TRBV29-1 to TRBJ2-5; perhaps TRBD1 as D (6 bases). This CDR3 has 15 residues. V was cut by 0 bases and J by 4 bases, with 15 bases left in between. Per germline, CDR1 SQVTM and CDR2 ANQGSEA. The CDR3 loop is CSVEEAHRVRETQYF. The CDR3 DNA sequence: TGCAGCGTTGAAGAGGCGCACAGGGTACGAGAGACCCAGTACTTC.

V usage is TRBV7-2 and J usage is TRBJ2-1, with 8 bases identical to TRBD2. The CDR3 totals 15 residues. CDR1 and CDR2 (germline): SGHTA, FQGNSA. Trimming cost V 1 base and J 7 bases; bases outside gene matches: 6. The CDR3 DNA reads TGTGCCAGCAGCTTAGAAAGCGGGAGTCGAAATGAGCAGTTCTTC. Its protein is CASSLESGSRNEQFF.

CDR3: CASRDGHRSYGYTF. The CDR3 bases are TGCGCCAGCAGAGACGGCCACAGGTCATATGGCTACACCTTC. The chain employs TRBV23-1 and TRBJ1-2, with D maybe TRBD1 (5 bases). TRBV23-1 is an ORF, with its function uncertain. CDR3 length equals 14 residues. Trimming removed 6 bases from V and 5 bases from J, with 16 bases in between.

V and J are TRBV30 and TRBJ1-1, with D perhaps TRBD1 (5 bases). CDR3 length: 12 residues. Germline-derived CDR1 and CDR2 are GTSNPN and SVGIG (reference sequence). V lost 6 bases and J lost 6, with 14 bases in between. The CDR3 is CACRPRVPEAFF. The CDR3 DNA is TGTGCCTGCCGCCCCAGGGTACCTGAAGCTTTCTTT.

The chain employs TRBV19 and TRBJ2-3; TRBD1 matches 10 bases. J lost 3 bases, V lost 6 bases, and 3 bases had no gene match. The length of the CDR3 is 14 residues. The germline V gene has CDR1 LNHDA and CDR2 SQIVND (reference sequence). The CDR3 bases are TGTGCCAGTAGCGACAGGGGGCAGACAGATACGCAGTATTTT. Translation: CASSDRGQTDTQYF.

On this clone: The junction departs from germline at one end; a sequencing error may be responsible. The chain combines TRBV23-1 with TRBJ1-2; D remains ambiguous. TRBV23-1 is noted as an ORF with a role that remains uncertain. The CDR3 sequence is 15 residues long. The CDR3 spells CASSQSPSGRCGYTF. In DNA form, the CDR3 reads TGCGCCAGCAGCCAATCCCCCTCCGGACGCTGTGGCTACACCTTC.

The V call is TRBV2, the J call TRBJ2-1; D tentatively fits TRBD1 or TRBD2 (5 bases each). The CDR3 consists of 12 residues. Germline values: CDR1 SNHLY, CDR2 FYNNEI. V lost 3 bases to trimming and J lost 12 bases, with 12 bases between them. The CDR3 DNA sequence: TGTGCCAGCAGTGAGGGCCTGGGGGTGCAGTTCTTC. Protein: CASSEGLGVQFF.

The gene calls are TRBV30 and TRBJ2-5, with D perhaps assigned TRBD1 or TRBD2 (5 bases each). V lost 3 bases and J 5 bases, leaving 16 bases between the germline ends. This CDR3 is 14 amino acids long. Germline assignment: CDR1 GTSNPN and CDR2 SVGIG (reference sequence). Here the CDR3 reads CAWRRVDSGETQYF. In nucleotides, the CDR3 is TGTGCCTGGAGGCGGGTAGACAGTGGGGAGACCCAGTACTTC.

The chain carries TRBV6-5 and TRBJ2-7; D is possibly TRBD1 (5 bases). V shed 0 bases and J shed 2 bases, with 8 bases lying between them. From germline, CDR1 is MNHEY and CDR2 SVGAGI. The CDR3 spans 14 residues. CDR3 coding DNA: TGTGCCAGCAGTTACTCCCAAGGGGCCTACGAGCAGTACTTC. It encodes CASSYSQGAYEQYF.